The rows below give T cell receptor beta chains drawn from one sample of a study of control samples from healthy donors and cancer patients. Libraries were prepared by immunoSEQ multiplex PCR; TCRdb keeps only in-frame clonotypes and omits some of them. Of around 41,000 clones in the sample, 65% to 85% were seen once. The sample comprised PBMCs. The receptors were sampled from a woman between 55 and 75 years old with lung cancer. Both conserved end residues are trimmed from each CDR3. The order of the fields is J gene, clone size, V gene, CDR3 protein. Not every row has a clone size; where given, it reads once, few, many or a size class.

>TRBJ1-3|NA|TRBV2
ASSPRTGDGNTIY
>TRBJ2-3|few|TRBV25-1
ASSDVGSTDTQY
>TRBJ1-2|once|TRBV7-2
ASSLVYLDGYT
>TRBJ2-5|few|TRBV11-1
ASSLDEGMKTQY
>TRBJ2-6|NA|TRBV2
ASSDVSGANVLT
>TRBJ1-1|NA|TRBV5-1
ASSKQGADTEAF
>TRBJ1-1|NA|TRBV5-1
ASSEGDRGPMNTEAF
>TRBJ1-1|NA|TRBV12-5
ASGAPPGTGGNTEAF
>TRBJ2-3|once|TRBV7-8
ASVRGRARTDTQY
>TRBJ2-7|NA|TRBV5-1
ASSPTVFSYEQY
>TRBJ2-1|NA|TRBV11-3
ASSSDFNNEQF
>TRBJ1-3|NA|TRBV18
ASSPPGRESGNTIY
>TRBJ2-2|NA|TRBV5-4
ASSHSRGPNTGELF
>TRBJ1-2|NA|TRBV5-3
ARSLSRPQGLGYT
>TRBJ2-1|NA|TRBV2
ASSEAPVKEDEQF
>TRBJ2-3|few|TRBV19
ATKGGGTSTDTQY
>TRBJ2-5|NA|TRBV5-6
ASSYGYRDRAVKTQY
>TRBJ1-1|NA|TRBV27
ASSLSPTYTEAF
>TRBJ1-3|NA|TRBV18
ASSPRGQSGNTIY
>TRBJ2-1|few|TRBV29-1
SVEGERGAYNEQF
>TRBJ2-7|once|TRBV18
ASSPLNDEQY
>TRBJ2-5|few|TRBV18
ASSPQTAETQY